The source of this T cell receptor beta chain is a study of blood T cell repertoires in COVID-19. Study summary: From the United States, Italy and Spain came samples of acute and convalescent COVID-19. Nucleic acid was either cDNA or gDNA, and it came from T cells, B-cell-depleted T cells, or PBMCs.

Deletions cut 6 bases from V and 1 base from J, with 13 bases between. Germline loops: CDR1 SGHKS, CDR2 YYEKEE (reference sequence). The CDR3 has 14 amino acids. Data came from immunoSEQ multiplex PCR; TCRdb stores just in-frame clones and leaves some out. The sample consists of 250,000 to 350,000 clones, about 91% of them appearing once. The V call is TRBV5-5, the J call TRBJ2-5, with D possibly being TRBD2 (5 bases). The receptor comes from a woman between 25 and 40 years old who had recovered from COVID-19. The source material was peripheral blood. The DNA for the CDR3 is TGTGCCAGCACCCAACAGACTATCCAAGAGACCCAGTACTTC. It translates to CASTQQTIQETQYF.